These 32 T cell receptor beta chains were sequenced from one sample in a study of OX40 agonist ivuxolimab in advanced cancers. The protocol was immunoSEQ multiplex PCR, while the TCRdb copy is restricted to in-frame clones and leaves out a portion. The sample yields fewer than 90,000 clones, more than 85% seen once. Here the sequenced sample was CD4+ or CD8+ T cells sorted from blood, taken in a trial of the OX40 agonist ivuxolimab. The receptor source for this set is an adult with an advanced solid tumor such as melanoma, head and neck, liver or kidney cancer.

A single count supports this clone. The V call is TRBV2, the J call TRBJ2-7; TRBD1 matches at 7 bases. The CDR3 is 13 amino acids. CDR1 and CDR2 (germline): SNHLY, FYNNEI. Trimming removed 7 bases from V and 2 bases from J; junction bases left unmatched: 5. Here the CDR3 reads CASTGTAAYEQYF. The CDR3 nucleotides are TGTGCCAGCACCGGGACAGCCGCCTACGAGCAGTACTTC.

This clone was observed a few times. The CDR3 here is CASREKGVQPQHF. The CDR3 coding sequence is TGTGCCAGTAGAGAGAAGGGAGTTCAGCCCCAGCATTTT. V usage is TRBV19 and J usage is TRBJ1-5; D is ambiguous. CDR1 is LNHDA and CDR2 is SQIVND in the germline V gene (reference sequence). The V end was cut by 6 bases, the J end by 6 bases, with 12 bases between. The CDR3 runs to 13 residues.

The chain employs TRBV5-6 and TRBJ1-1, with D possibly TRBD1 on 5 matching bases. Germline V gene sequence: CDR1 SGHDT, CDR2 YYEEEE. The CDR3 covers 13 residues. Trimming pared 4 bases from V and 2 bases from J, leaving 9 bases between. The CDR3 coding sequence is TGTGCCAGCAGCGTAGGACAAAACACTGAAGCTTTCTTT. Translation: CASSVGQNTEAFF.

The chain recombines TRBV4-1 with TRBJ2-1, with D unclear. V lost 4 bases to trimming and J lost 7 bases, with 14 bases between them. CDR1 is MGHRA, CDR2 YSYEKL, per germline. The CDR3 loop spans 14 amino acids. In DNA, the CDR3 is TGCGCCAGCAGCCCAAGAAACGGGCTAAATGAGCAGTTCTTC. Encoded protein: CASSPRNGLNEQFF.

The chain has TRBV7-2 and TRBJ2-7; D could derive from TRBD1 or TRBD2 (6 bases each). This CDR3 region has 16 residues. Germline CDR1 reads SGHTA; CDR2 reads FQGNSA. The V end was cut by 1 base, the J end by 2 bases, with 15 bases between. The CDR3 coding sequence is TGTGCCAGCAGCTTAGACATGGGGGGCGGGGCCTACGAGCAGTACTTC. This codes for CASSLDMGGGAYEQYF.

The chain has TRBV18 and TRBJ1-1; D perhaps matches TRBD1 (5 bases). Germline V CDR1 and CDR2: KGHSH, LQKENI. The CDR3 covers 14 residues. The V and J ends lost 3 bases and 4 bases respectively, with 12 bases between them. In DNA, the CDR3 is TGTGCCAGCTCACCCGGGGCTAAGGGCACTGAAGCTTTCTTT. Its protein is CASSPGAKGTEAFF.

The chain is built from TRBV4-2 and TRBJ2-2; D unresolved. The CDR3 consists of 13 residues. CDR1 is LGHNA and CDR2 is YNFKEQ in the germline V gene. The V gene lost 5 bases and the J gene lost 1 base, with 5 bases spanning the gap. CDR3 region: CASSFWNTGELFF. CDR3 in DNA: TGTGCCAGCAGCTTTTGGAACACCGGGGAGCTGTTTTTT.

The table lists this clone with a few counts. The V gene is TRBV7-6, the J gene TRBJ2-1, with 9 bases fitting TRBD2. V lost 1 base and J lost 5; bases outside the gene matches: 6. Germline loops: CDR1 SGHVS, CDR2 FNYEAQ. CDR3 size: 16 residues. The CDR3 sequence: CASSLELAGRDNEQFF. The CDR3 DNA follows: TGTGCCAGCAGCTTAGAGCTAGCGGGGAGGGACAATGAGCAGTTCTTC.

This chain joins TRBV27 and TRBJ2-7, with a possible D match to TRBD2 (6 bases). Germline CDR1 reads MNHEY; CDR2 reads SMNVEV (reference sequence). V lost 8 bases to trimming and J lost 0 bases, with 8 bases between them. The CDR3 contains 12 residues. This chain's CDR3 is CASRGNSYEQYF. DNA of the CDR3: TGTGCCAGCCGGGGGAACTCCTACGAGCAGTACTTC.

The chain employs TRBV2 and TRBJ1-2, with D tentatively TRBD1 (5 bases). CDR3 size: 14 residues. Germline CDR1 is SNHLY and CDR2 is FYNNEI. V was trimmed by 2 bases and J by 7 bases, leaving 14 bases between them. DNA for the CDR3: TGTGCCAGCAGTGAATACGGGGACCGGCGTGGCTACACCTTC. Translated: CASSEYGDRRGYTF.

The rearrangement uses TRBV5-5 and TRBJ2-7, with a possible D match to TRBD2 (5 bases). The germline V gene encodes CDR1 SGHKS and CDR2 YYEKEE (reference sequence). The length of the CDR3 is 13 residues. The V end was cut by 0 bases, the J end by 9 bases, with 13 bases between. In nucleotides, the CDR3 is TGTGCCAGCAGCTTGGGGGTTGGGAGTTTGCAGTACTTC. Translating it yields CASSLGVGSLQYF.

The V gene is TRBV13, the J gene TRBJ2-7; TRBD1 aligns across 10 bases. Germline V gives CDR1 PRHDT, CDR2 FYEKMQ (reference sequence). The CDR3 sequence is 15 residues long. Losses at the gene ends were 5 bases for V and 5 bases for J; bases not matched to a gene: 9. The CDR3 loop is CASSGAGTGVNEQYF. The CDR3 DNA reads as TGTGCCAGCAGCGGAGCCGGGACAGGGGTCAACGAGCAGTACTTC.

The chain employs TRBV7-2 and TRBJ2-7; 8 bases line up with TRBD1. V shed 5 bases and J 2 bases; nucleotides not matched to a gene: 8. The CDR3 has 15 residues. Germline CDR1 reads SGHTA; CDR2 reads FQGNSA. The CDR3 DNA reads TGTGCCAGCAGCCCCCGACAGGGGAATCCCTACGAGCAGTACTTC. It encodes CASSPRQGNPYEQYF.

The chain is built from TRBV19 and TRBJ2-7; the D is unclear. The CDR3 contains 14 residues. CDR1 is LNHDA, CDR2 SQIVND, per germline (reference sequence). The germline V and J ends were trimmed by 1 base and 2 bases, with 9 bases remaining between them. The DNA of the CDR3 is TGTGCCAGTAGTATAGGTAAACCGACCTACGAGCAGTACTTC. Translated, it gives CASSIGKPTYEQYF.

This clone was picked up one time. The chain has TRBV7-2 and TRBJ1-1; TRBD1 agrees at 7 bases. This CDR3 region has 13 residues. The germline gives CDR1 SGHTA, CDR2 FQGNSA. V lost 3 bases to trimming and J lost 6 bases; unmatched junction nucleotides: 4. This CDR3 is CASSLTGRAEAFF. As DNA, the CDR3 is TGTGCCAGCAGCTTGACAGGGCGAGCTGAAGCTTTCTTT.

The gene calls are TRBV13 and TRBJ1-3, with unresolved D. The CDR3 has 15 residues. With 3 bases removed from V and 7 bases from J, the gap between germline ends came to 16 bases. Germline loops: CDR1 PRHDT, CDR2 FYEKMQ (reference sequence). CDR3 nucleotides: TGTGCCAGCAGCTTCGGTTTATCATTCGGGAACACCATATATTTT. This encodes CASSFGLSFGNTIYF.

The V call is TRBV28, the J call TRBJ2-2, with D possibly matching TRBD2 (6 bases). Germline CDR1 is MDHEN and CDR2 is SYDVKM. CDR3 length: 16 residues. The germline V and J ends were trimmed by 1 base and 4 bases, with 13 bases remaining between them. CDR3 sequence: CASSLYGRRGTGELFF. The CDR3 DNA is TGTGCCAGCAGTTTATATGGAAGGAGGGGCACCGGGGAGCTGTTTTTT.

V is TRBV7-6 and J is TRBJ2-7, with 10 bases identical to TRBD2. Trimming cost V 6 bases and J 4 bases; bases outside gene matches: 9. Looked up from germline, CDR1 is SGHVS and CDR2 is FNYEAQ. The CDR3 has 15 amino acids. CDR3 amino acids: CASRETGTSEYEQYF. In DNA, the CDR3 is TGTGCCAGCAGGGAAACCGGGACTAGCGAGTACGAGCAGTACTTC.

The rearrangement links TRBV6-5 to TRBJ2-1; tentatively, D is TRBD1 or TRBD2 (5 bases each). The CDR3 totals 13 residues. Germline V gene data show CDR1 as MNHEY and CDR2 as SVGAGI. V was trimmed by 4 bases and J by 5 bases, leaving 9 bases between them. CDR3 in amino acids: CASSSGPDNEQFF. The CDR3 bases are TGTGCCAGCAGTTCGGGACCCGACAATGAGCAGTTCTTC.

This chain links TRBV5-1 with TRBJ2-2; D is unclear. The germline CDR1 and CDR2 sequences are SGHRS and YFSETQ. The CDR3 is 15 residues long. V shed 0 bases and J shed 1 base, with 7 bases lying between them. CDR3 sequence reads: CASSLEYLNTGELFF. The CDR3 coding sequence is TGCGCCAGCAGCTTGGAGTACTTGAACACCGGGGAGCTGTTTTTT.

The V call is TRBV7-3, the J call TRBJ1-1, with 9 positions matching TRBD1. The germline V gene has CDR1 SGHTA and CDR2 FQGTGA. J gave up 0 bases and V 1 base, and 15 bases lay outside the gene matches. This CDR3 contains 20 residues. CDR3 DNA sequence: TGTGCCAGCAGCTTAAGGGGACGGGTAGGGGGACAGGGACTGAACACTGAAGCTTTCTTT. It is translated as CASSLRGRVGGQGLNTEAFF. Supplemented by reference TRBV7-3 and TRBJ1-1, the full variable domain reads GAGVSQTPSNKVTEKGKYVELRCDPISGHTALYWYRQSLGQGPEFLIYFQGTGAADDSGLPNDRFFAVRPEGSVSTLKIQRTERGDSAVYLCASSLRGRVGGQGLNTEAFFGQGTRLTVV.

This clone was detected only once. This chain joins TRBV28 and TRBJ1-2, with TRBD1 identical over 7 bases. V shed 4 bases and J 5 bases; nucleotides not matched to a gene: 7. Germline-derived CDR1 and CDR2 are MDHEN and SYDVKM. The CDR3 contains 14 residues. The chain's CDR3 is CASSYRGPHYGYTF. CDR3 coding DNA: TGTGCCAGCAGTTACAGGGGACCCCATTATGGCTACACCTTC.

The chain is built from TRBV2 and TRBJ2-1; D is undetermined. The length of the CDR3 is 16 residues. The V and J ends lost 4 bases and 4 bases respectively, with 17 bases between them. Germline values: CDR1 SNHLY, CDR2 FYNNEI. CDR3 nucleotide sequence: TGTGCCAGCAGTGGAGTAGGGCCGGACCGTTACAATGAGCAGTTCTTC. It specifies CASSGVGPDRYNEQFF.

CDR3 DNA: TGTGCCAGCAGTGAGAAGGACAGGGTAGACAAAAACATTCAGTACTTC. Protein: CASSEKDRVDKNIQYF. This chain connects TRBV6-1 to TRBJ2-4; 8 bases are shared with TRBD1. J was trimmed by 3 bases and V by 3 bases; bases with no gene match: 7. This CDR3 is 16 amino acids long. Germline CDR1 and CDR2: MNHNS and SASEGT.

Concerning this clone itself: Compared with germline, one end of the junction differs, possibly owing to a read error. V usage is TRBV5-1 and J usage is TRBJ2-7; 12 positions agree with TRBD1. CDR3 size: 16 residues. Germline CDR1 and CDR2: SGHRS and YFSETQ. CDR3 coding DNA: TGCGCCAGCAGCTTGGGGGACAGGGGGCTAGTGGACGAGCAGTGCTTC. Protein product: CASSLGDRGLVDEQCF.

A few counts support this clone. This sequence joins TRBV6-6 and TRBJ1-2; TRBD1 agrees at 7 bases. Trimming at V came to 8 bases and at J to 2 bases, leaving 11 bases not matched to a gene. The CDR3 has 15 amino acids. Looked up from germline, CDR1 is MNHNY and CDR2 is SVGAGI (reference sequence). CDR3 amino acids: CASESLGGLNYGYTF. The CDR3, as DNA: TGTGCCAGCGAATCTCTAGGGGGCCTGAACTATGGCTACACCTTC.

The genes are TRBV9 and TRBJ1-2; D uncertain. The CDR3 extends over 14 amino acids. Germline V gene lookup returns CDR1 SGDLS and CDR2 YYNGEE. V lost 0 bases to trimming and J lost 3 bases, with 9 bases between them. CDR3 amino acids: CASSVGVDDYGYTF. For the CDR3, the DNA is TGTGCCAGCAGCGTAGGGGTTGACGACTATGGCTACACCTTC. Full variable domain (rest looked up from reference TRBV9 and TRBJ1-2): DSGVTQTPKHLITATGQRVTLRCSPRSGDLSVYWYQQSLDQGLQFLIQYYNGEERAKGNILERFSAQQFPDLHSELNLSSLELGDSALYFCASSVGVDDYGYTFGSGTRLTVV.

J is TRBJ2-3 and V is TRBV19, with 11 nucleotides matching TRBD2. The CDR3 sequence is 15 residues long. Germline V gene data show CDR1 as LNHDA and CDR2 as SQIVND (reference sequence). V lost 4 bases and J lost 1; bases outside the gene matches: 1. CDR3 sequence: CASSRGLAGTDTQYF. CDR3 nucleotide sequence: TGTGCCAGTAGTAGGGGACTAGCGGGCACAGATACGCAGTATTTT.

The chain combines TRBV11-2 with TRBJ2-5, with D perhaps matching TRBD2 (5 bases). Trimming took off 5 bases at V and 2 bases at J, with 12 bases between the two ends. The CDR3 has 14 amino acids. CDR1 and CDR2 (germline): SGHAT, FQNNGV. The CDR3 DNA is TGTGCCAGCAGCCCCCTAGCTATTCAAGAGACCCAGTACTTC. Residues: CASSPLAIQETQYF. Combining the CDR3 with reference TRBV11-2 and TRBJ2-5 gives the whole variable domain EAGVAQSPRYKIIEKRQSVAFWCNPISGHATLYWYQQILGQGPKLLIQFQNNGVVDDSQLPKDRFSAERLKGVDSTLKIQPAKLEDSAVYLCASSPLAIQETQYFGPGTRLLVL.

CDR3 residues: CASSYETSELYNEQFF. The CDR3 coding sequence is TGTGCCAGCAGCTACGAGACTAGCGAACTTTACAATGAGCAGTTCTTC. The chain joins TRBV13 to TRBJ2-1; the match to TRBD2 covers 8 bases. The CDR3 runs to 16 residues. CDR1 and CDR2 (germline): PRHDT, FYEKMQ (reference sequence). The ends lost 4 bases at V and 4 bases at J; junction bases unmatched: 9.

The chain uses TRBV5-1 and TRBJ2-3; 10 positions match TRBD2. CDR3 size: 17 residues. The germline CDR1 and CDR2 sequences are SGHRS and YFSETQ. V trimming: 0 bases; J trimming: 2 bases; junction bases outside the gene matches: 6. CDR3 in amino acids: CASSLALLAGDTDTQYF. As DNA, the CDR3 is TGCGCCAGCAGCTTGGCCCTTCTAGCGGGGGACACAGATACGCAGTATTTT.

CDR3: CASSEPYRVEAFF. CDR3 nucleotides: TGTGCCAGCAGTGAACCGTACAGGGTTGAAGCTTTCTTT. The rearrangement uses TRBV2 and TRBJ1-1, with D possibly matching TRBD1 (6 bases). The CDR3 is made up of 13 amino acids. Germline V CDR1 and CDR2: SNHLY, FYNNEI. V lost 2 bases and J 7 bases, leaving 11 bases between the germline ends.